The text below deals with one TCR beta chain. Its antigen remains unidentified. Base qualities were left out, and no much larger clone turns up one base away. These data are taken from a study of cytomegalovirus exposure and HLA in healthy donors (dated by TCRdb to 2017 to 2019). Broadly, across the study: According to an earlier analysis of 587 of the donors, about 170 million T cells yielded roughly 110 million unique TCR beta sequences and approximately 300 Gb of sequence data. An earlier analysis of some 500 of the donors applied high-throughput TCR beta sequencing to assess whether each TCR beta V gene segment acted as functional or pseudogenic. The genetic ancestry cluster associated with self-reported Caucasian donors included 81% of the 398 genotyped donors. Several DR-DQ haplotypes were handled as single units for association and clustering, since linkage in the cohort was strong. The study combined high-throughput TCR immunosequencing, statistical association of individual TCRs with disease status, and machine learning to predict cytomegalovirus infection status. Among around 400 genotyped donors of the cohort, an average of approximately 220,000 unique TCR beta nucleotide sequences was sequenced per donor, of which about 18% were non-productive. Typing coverage differed by locus: A, B, C, DRB1 and DQB1 were typed in roughly 629-630 donors, DQA1 in 500 to 550, DPA1 in some 610, and DPB1 in 400 to 480. Donor age, sex, ethnicity and CMV serostatus were compiled together with the repertoire data. A separate validation cohort of roughly 120 different subjects was used in addition to the approximately 670-subject first cohort. In a later genetic analysis, genome-wide SNP genotypes for about 65% of the roughly 700 donors were used, and that subset was treated as a discovery cohort. Around 330 gigabases of sequencing data and around 85 million unique TCR sequences made up an early release that covered around 640 HLA-typed donors. HLA typing included class I and class II loci at four-digit resolution. The aim of the study was to test whether cataloging public T cell receptors could identify signatures of past pathogen exposure. To study patterns of TCR occurrence, a later analysis re-analyzed previously published TCR beta repertoires from 666 donors and added high-resolution HLA genotyping. All discovery cohort repertoires had been generated on a single sequencing platform. Rather than drawing on any new phenotypic data, the later analysis identified candidate immune exposures from TCR beta sequences and the way those sequences occurred across donors. Using immunosequencing, the study profiled T cell repertoires from roughly 650 subjects and related those repertoires to cytomegalovirus serostatus. General conclusions and limits of the study: A further reported finding was that TCR beta sequences accurately predicted the HLA-A and HLA-B alleles for most subjects in the first cohort. A cluster of highly shared sequence variants was judged likely to represent a technical artifact of the sequencing pipeline. Immune exposure information for the cohort was limited to CMV serostatus. Because counts were too low, roughly 18 rarely observed V segments, including chromosome 9 orphons, were left out of the earlier analysis of 500 to 650 of the donors. Compared with equally common non-associated chains, HLA-associated TCR beta chains in a later analysis were more clonally expanded and had lower generation probabilities. In the study, about 150 TCR beta chains were listed as associated with cytomegalovirus. Three of the identified cytomegalovirus-associated TCR beta chains were confirmed in vitro to be specific for cytomegalovirus antigens. A later genetic analysis reported fewer N-insertions in productive TCRs among donors in an Asian-associated ancestry cluster than the roughly 700-donor mean. Presence/absence analyses assumed roughly uniform sequencing depth across donors, an assumption that may not hold. An association between a missense DCLRE1C variant and V-gene and J-gene trimming of TCR beta chains was found in a later genetic analysis and replicated in an independent cohort. According to a later analysis, most CMV-associated TCR beta chains appeared to be HLA-restricted, and the HLA associations seemed to be driven largely by CMV exposure. According to the authors, the approach could potentially be generalized to other disease states and immunological phenotypes. Linkage disequilibrium might explain the correlated functional status among segregating V segments, but an unknown experimental factor could not be ruled out. Because HLA typing was missing for some donors at each locus, association tests included only the typed subset. When HLA alleles, especially DR and DQ, strongly co-occurred, attributing TCR associations to individual alleles was difficult. Specific HLA alleles were associated with around 18,000 TCR beta sequences at a false discovery rate of 0.05 in a later analysis. Cytomegalovirus status was reported to be diagnosed by the classifier with high specificity and sensitivity in both the original and validation cohorts. Some IMGT-functional V segments, including TRBV6-2 and TRBV6-3, could not be distinguished by the 87-base-pair reads and were therefore excluded. In an earlier analysis of more than 500 of the donors, most TCR beta V segments appeared in productive rearrangements about 90% or about 30% of the time, broadly matching IMGT annotations. Only TCR beta chains were sequenced in this cohort, and the absence of alpha or paired-chain data limited detectable features. A later analysis found that TCR association rates varied across HLA loci, with DRB1 alleles showing the most associated TCRs and HLA-C alleles the fewest. Several of the top co-occurrence clusters appeared to be linked to parvovirus B19, influenza, CMV and Epstein-Barr virus, according to a later analysis. Most TCR sequences were observed very rarely across donors, whereas some public TCRs were present in many individuals.

The library was obtained by the immunoSEQ multiplex PCR assay. A mixture of 60 forward primers for TCR Vbeta segments and 13 reverse primers for TCR Jbeta segments was used in the multiplex PCR. The CDR3 region of rearranged TCR beta genes was amplified from genomic DNA by a multiplex PCR assay. The Illumina HiSeq System was used to sequence the amplified TCR beta libraries as 87-base-pair reads. The paper's processing steps were these. A later analysis tallied about 77 million unique TCR beta chains across the 640 or so repertoires, and some 10 million of those chains were shared by two or more donors. Raw reads were error-corrected and collapsed into unique sequences with a nearest-neighbor algorithm that merged closely related sequences to remove PCR and sequencing errors. To assign V, D and J gene segments, CDR3 sequences were aligned to IMGT reference sequences. For a sequence to be retained, a match of at least six nucleotides was required to both a V gene segment and a J gene segment. A rearrangement was called productive if the CDR3 had no stop codons and remained in frame with V and J, and every other rearrangement was called non-productive. CDR3 was defined according to IMGT convention as the region running from the second conserved V-encoded cysteine to the conserved J-encoded phenylalanine. The earlier analysis of about 610 of the donors excluded sequences that lacked an unambiguous match to a single V gene segment. In an earlier analysis of some 590 of the donors, a V segment was called functional when productive rearrangements were above 56.7%, and segregating when the standard deviation between donors exceeded 5%. A statistical classification framework was developed to diagnose cytomegalovirus status using the catalog of TCR beta chain sequences. In a later analysis, V and J genes were assigned by comparing TCR nucleotide sequences against IMGT/GENE-DB human TR gene sequences. In a later analysis, CDR3 sequences and most-parsimonious VDJ recombination scenarios were assigned using the TCRdist pipeline. In a later analysis, each TCR beta chain was defined by its CDR3 amino acid sequence together with its V-gene family, and reads without a unique V-gene family were excluded. A later analysis removed 550 to 700 highly shared, low-generation-probability nucleotide sequences to deal with suspected cross-contamination and a sequencing artifact. A later analysis calculated a clonal expansion index for each public chain from normalized within-repertoire ranks of inferred template counts. In a later analysis, generation probabilities were computed with a VDJ recombination model fitted to out-of-frame rearrangements, and the resulting probabilities were checked against IGoR. A later analysis scored TCR-TCR, TCR-HLA and TCR-CMV co-occurrence with hypergeometric tests, applying a repertoire-size bias correction to TCR pairs. To estimate false discovery rates, a later analysis permuted the HLA or CMV assignments 20 times. In a later analysis, co-occurring TCRs were grouped using DBSCAN, and TCRdist sequence similarity was added for clustering within HLA-allele-positive subsets. Repertoires with fewer than 30,000 or more than 120,000 public chains, plus five repertoires with anomalous nucleotide sharing, were excluded from co-occurrence clustering. Imported from immuneACCESS, the table was reduced by TCRdb to in-frame sequences with V and J called. These copies leave out some clones; in studies compared against another copy, an unresolved V gene accounts for under half, and the cause of the remainder is not known. The V and J calls and the clone size are those of that table, but D and trimming were determined from the DNA. The sample table lists about 200,000 clones, over 75% of them with a count of one. Roughly 0.095% of the sample comes from the top ten.

The cohort comprised around 700 healthy bone marrow donors. Cohort members were all nominally healthy when sampled, although unrecorded immune exposures were likely present. The donor was CMV seronegative and was included in the group of a few hundred seronegative cohort members. A peripheral blood sample was collected from each donor, and TCR beta sequencing was performed on peripheral blood mononuclear cells. Genomic DNA extraction from the blood cell samples was performed with the Qiagen DNeasy Blood Extraction Kit. The CDR3, cysteine through phenylalanine, is 14 amino acids long. Of the read, only the CDR3 DNA is kept; its 42 bases are in frame from base 1. The V end loses 0 bases and the J end loses 6 bases, and a stretch of 12 bases separates them. Reading the germline V gene gives CDR1 SGHRS and CDR2 YFSETQ.

This clonotype was obtained from a boy aged 2 to 10 in good health and CMV-seronegative. The chain joins TRBV5-1 to TRBJ1-2; TRBD1 is perhaps the D gene, given 5 matching bases. The sequenced sample was PBMCs. The sequence in DNA is TGCGCCAGCAGCTTGGAGGCCAGGGCAAATGGCTACACCTTC. Its protein product is CASSLEARANGYTF.